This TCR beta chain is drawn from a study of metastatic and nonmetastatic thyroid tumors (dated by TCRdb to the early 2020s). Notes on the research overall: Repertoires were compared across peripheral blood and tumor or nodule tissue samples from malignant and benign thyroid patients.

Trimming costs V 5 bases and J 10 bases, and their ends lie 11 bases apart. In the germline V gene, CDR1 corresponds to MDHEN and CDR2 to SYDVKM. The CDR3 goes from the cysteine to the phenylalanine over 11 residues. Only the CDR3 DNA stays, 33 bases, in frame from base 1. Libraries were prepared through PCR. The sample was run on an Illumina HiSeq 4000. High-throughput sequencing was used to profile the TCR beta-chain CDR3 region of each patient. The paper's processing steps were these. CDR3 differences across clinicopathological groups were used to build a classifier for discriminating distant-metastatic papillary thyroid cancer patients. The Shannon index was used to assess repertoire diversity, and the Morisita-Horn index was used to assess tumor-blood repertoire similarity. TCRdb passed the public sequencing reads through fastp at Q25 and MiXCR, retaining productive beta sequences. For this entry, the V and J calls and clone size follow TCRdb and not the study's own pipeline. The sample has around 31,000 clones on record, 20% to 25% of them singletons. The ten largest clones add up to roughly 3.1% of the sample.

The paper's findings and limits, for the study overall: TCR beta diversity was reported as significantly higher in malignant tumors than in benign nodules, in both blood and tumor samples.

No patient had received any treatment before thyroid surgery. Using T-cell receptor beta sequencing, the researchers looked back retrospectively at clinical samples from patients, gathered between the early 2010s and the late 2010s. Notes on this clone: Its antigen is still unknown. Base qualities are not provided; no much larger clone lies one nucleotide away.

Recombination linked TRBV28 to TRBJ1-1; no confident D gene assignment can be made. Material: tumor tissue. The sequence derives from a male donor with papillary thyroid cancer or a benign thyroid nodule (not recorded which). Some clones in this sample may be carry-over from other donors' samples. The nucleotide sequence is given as TGTGCCAGCAGTGTTACAGCTGGAGCTTTCTTT. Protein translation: CASSVTAGAFF.